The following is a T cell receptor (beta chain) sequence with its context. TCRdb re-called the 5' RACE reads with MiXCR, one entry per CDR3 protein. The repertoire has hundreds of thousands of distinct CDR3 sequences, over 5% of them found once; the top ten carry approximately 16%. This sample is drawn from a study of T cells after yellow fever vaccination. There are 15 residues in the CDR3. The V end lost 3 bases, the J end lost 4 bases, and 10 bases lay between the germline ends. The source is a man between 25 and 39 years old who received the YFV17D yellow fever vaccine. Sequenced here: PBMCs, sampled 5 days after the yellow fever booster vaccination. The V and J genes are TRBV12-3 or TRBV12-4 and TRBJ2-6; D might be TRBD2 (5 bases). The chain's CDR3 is CASSFEGKGANVLTF. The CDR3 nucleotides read TGTGCCAGCAGTTTTGAGGGAAAAGGGGCCAACGTCCTGACTTTC.